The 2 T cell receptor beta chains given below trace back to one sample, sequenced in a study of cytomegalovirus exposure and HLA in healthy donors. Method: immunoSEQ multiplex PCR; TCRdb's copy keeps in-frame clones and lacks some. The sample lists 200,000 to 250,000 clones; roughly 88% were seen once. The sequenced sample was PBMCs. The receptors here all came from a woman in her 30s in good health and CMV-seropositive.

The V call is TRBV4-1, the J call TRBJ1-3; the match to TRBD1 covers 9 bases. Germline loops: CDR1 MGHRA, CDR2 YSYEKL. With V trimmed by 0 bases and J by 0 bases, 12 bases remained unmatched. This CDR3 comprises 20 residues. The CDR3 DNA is TGCGCCAGCAGCCAAGATCAGGACGGGACAGGGACCCACTCTGGAAACACCATATATTTT. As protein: CASSQDQDGTGTHSGNTIYF.

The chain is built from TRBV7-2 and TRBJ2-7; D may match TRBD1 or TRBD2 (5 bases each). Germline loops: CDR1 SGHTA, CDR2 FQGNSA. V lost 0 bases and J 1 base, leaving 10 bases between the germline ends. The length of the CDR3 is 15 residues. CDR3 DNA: TGTGCCAGCAGCTTAGCGGGACGGTATTCCTACGAGCAGTACTTC. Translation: CASSLAGRYSYEQYF.